The 2 T cell receptor beta chains below come from one sample, sequenced in a study of CD8 T cells in ankylosing spondylitis. TCRdb re-called the 5' RACE reads through MiXCR, storing one row per CDR3 protein. The sample has 180,000 or so distinct CDR3 sequences, 11% seen once. The material sequenced was blood, either unsorted or a sorted T cell fraction (not recorded which). These TCRs come from a male donor with ankylosing spondylitis or in good health (not recorded which).

There are a few counts of this clonotype. V and J are TRBV3-1 and TRBJ2-1, with D possibly called TRBD1 or TRBD2 (5 bases each). Germline V gene data show CDR1 as LGHDT and CDR2 as YNNKEL (reference sequence). The length of the CDR3 is 15 residues. Trimming removed 2 bases at V and 5 bases at J, with 13 bases between. The CDR3 sequence: CASSQNPGTHNEQFF. CDR3 DNA sequence: TGTGCCAGCAGCCAAAACCCAGGGACCCACAATGAGCAGTTCTTC.

This clonotype came up a few times. The chain carries TRBV7-2 and TRBJ1-4; D not certain. Germline CDR1 reads SGHTA; CDR2 reads FQGNSA. V lost 1 base, J lost 6 bases, and 9 bases lay in between. This CDR3 spans 14 amino acids. The DNA for the CDR3 is TGTGCCAGCAGCTTAGGGGTTAACCATGAAAAACTGTTTTTT. This translates into CASSLGVNHEKLFF.